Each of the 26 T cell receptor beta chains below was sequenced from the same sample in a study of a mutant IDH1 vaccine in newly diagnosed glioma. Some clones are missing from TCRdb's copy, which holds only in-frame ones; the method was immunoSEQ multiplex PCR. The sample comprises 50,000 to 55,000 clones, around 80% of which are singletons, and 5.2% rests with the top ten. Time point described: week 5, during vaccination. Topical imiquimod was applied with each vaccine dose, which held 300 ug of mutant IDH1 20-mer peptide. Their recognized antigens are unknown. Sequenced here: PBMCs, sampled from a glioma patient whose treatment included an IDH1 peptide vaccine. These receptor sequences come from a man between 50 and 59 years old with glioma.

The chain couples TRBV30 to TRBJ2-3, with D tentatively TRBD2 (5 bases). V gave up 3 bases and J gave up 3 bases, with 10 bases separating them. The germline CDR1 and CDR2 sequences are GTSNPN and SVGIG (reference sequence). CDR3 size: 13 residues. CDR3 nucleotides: TGTGCCTGGAGGGGCAGGAGGACAGATACGCAGTATTTT. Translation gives CAWRGRRTDTQYF.

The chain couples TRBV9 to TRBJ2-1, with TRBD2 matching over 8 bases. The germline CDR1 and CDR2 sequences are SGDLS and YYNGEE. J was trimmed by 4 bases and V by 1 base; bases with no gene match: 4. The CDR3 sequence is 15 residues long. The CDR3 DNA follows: TGTGCCAGCAGCGTATCACTAGCGGATTACAATGAGCAGTTCTTC. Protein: CASSVSLADYNEQFF. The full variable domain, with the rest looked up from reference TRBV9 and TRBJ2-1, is DSGVTQTPKHLITATGQRVTLRCSPRSGDLSVYWYQQSLDQGLQFLIQYYNGEERAKGNILERFSAQQFPDLHSELNLSSLELGDSALYFCASSVSLADYNEQFFGPGTRLTVL.

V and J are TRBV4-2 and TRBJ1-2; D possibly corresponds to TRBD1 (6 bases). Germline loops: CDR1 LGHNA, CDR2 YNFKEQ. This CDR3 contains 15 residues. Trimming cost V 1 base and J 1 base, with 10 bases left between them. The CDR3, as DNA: TGTGCCAGCAGCCAAGTCAAGGGGGTTAACTATGGCTACACCTTC. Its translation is CASSQVKGVNYGYTF.

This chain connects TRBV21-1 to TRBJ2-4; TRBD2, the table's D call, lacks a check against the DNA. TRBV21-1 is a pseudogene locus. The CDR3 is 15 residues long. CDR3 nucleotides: TGTGCCAGCAGTACCGGGACTCCCGGGAAAAACATTCAGTACTTC. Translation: CASSTGTPGKNIQYF.

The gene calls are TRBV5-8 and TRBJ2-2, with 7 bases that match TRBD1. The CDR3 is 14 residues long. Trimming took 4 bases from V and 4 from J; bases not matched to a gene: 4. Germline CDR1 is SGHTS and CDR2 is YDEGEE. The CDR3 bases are TGTGCCAGCAGCCAGGGGGTTCGCACCGGGGAGCTGTTTTTT. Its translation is CASSQGVRTGELFF.

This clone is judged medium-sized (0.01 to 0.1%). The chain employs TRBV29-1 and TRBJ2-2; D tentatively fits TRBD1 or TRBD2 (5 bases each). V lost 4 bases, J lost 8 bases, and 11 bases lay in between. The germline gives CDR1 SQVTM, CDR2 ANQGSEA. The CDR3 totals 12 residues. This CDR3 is CSVVGASGELFF. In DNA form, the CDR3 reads TGCAGCGTTGTCGGGGCGTCGGGGGAGCTGTTTTTT.

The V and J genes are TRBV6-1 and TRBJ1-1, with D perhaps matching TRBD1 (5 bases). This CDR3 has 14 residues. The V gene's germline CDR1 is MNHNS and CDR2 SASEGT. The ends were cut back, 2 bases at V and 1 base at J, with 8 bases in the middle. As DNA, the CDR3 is TGTGCCAGCAGTGAACAGACAGAGAACACTGAAGCTTTCTTT. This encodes CASSEQTENTEAFF.

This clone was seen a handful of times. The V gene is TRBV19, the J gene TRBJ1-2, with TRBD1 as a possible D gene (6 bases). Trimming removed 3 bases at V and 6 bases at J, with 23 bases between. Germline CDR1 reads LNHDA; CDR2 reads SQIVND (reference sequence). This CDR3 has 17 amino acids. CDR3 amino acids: CASSIRGYREEVNGYTF. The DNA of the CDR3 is TGTGCCAGTAGTATTCGAGGTTACAGGGAGGAAGTCAATGGCTACACCTTC. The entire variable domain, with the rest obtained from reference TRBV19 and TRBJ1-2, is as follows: DGGITQSPKYLFRKEGQNVTLSCEQNLNHDAMYWYRQDPGQGLRLIYYSQIVNDFQKGDIAEGYSVSREKKESFPLTVTSAQKNPTAFYLCASSIRGYREEVNGYTFGSGTRLTVV.

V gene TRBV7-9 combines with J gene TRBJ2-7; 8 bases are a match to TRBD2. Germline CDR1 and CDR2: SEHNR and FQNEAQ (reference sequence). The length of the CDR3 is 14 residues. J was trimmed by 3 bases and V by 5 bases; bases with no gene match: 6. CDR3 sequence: CASSRSGELYEQYF. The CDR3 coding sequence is TGTGCCAGCAGCCGTAGCGGGGAACTCTACGAGCAGTACTTC.

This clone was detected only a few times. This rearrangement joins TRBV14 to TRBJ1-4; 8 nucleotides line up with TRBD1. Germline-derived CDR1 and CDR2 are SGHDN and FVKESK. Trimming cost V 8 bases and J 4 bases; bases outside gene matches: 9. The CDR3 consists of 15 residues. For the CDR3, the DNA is TGTGCCAGCTCAGCACCAGGGGGCCTTAATGAAAAACTGTTTTTT. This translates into CASSAPGGLNEKLFF.

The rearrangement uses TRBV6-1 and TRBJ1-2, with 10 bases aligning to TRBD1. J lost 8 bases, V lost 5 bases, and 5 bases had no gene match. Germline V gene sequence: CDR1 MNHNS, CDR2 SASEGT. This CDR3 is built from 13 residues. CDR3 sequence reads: CASSPGTGVGYTF. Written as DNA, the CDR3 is TGTGCCAGCAGTCCCGGGACAGGGGTAGGCTACACCTTC.

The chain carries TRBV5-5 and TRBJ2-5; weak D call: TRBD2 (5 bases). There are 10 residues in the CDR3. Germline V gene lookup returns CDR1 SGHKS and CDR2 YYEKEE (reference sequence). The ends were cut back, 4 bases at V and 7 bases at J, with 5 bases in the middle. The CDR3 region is CASSSGTQYF. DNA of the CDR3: TGTGCCAGCAGCAGCGGGACCCAGTACTTC. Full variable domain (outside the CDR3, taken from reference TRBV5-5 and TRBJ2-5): DAGVTQSPTHLIKTRGQQVTLRCSPISGHKSVSWYQQVLGQGPQFIFQYYEKEERGRGNFPDRFSARQFPNYSSELNVNALLLGDSALYLCASSSGTQYFGPGTRLLVL.

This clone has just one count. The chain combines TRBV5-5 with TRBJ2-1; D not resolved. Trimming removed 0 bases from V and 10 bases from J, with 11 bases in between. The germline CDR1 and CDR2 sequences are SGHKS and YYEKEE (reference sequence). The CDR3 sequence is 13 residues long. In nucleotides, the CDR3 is TGTGCCAGCAGCTTGGGAGGTCAGGACGAGCAGTTCTTC. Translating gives CASSLGGQDEQFF.

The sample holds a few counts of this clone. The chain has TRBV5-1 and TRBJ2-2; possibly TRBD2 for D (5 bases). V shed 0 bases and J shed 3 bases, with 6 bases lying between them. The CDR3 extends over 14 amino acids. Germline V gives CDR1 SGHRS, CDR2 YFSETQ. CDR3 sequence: CASSLGGDTGELFF. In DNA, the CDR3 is TGCGCCAGCAGCTTGGGGGGAGACACCGGGGAGCTGTTTTTT.

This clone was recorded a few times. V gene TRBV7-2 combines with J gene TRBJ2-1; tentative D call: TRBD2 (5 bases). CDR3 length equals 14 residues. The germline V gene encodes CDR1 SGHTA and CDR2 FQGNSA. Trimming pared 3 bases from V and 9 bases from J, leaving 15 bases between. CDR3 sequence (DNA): TGTGCCAGCAGCTTCGGGATCCTTAATAGTGAGCAGTTCTTC. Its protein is CASSFGILNSEQFF.

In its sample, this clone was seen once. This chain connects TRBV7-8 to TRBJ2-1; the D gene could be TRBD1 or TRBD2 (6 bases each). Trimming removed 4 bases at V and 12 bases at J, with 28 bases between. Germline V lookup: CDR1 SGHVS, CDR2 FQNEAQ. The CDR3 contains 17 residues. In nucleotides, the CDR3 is TGTGCCAGCAGCTCTCCGGGGACTCAGTCAGTGGGGGGCGGGCAGTTCTTC. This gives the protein CASSSPGTQSVGGGQFF.

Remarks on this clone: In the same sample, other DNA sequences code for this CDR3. CDR3 protein: CASTMDRDNEQFF. The CDR3 DNA follows: TGTGCCAGCACTATGGACAGGGACAATGAGCAGTTCTTC. The gene calls are TRBV6-1 and TRBJ2-1, with 8 positions matching TRBD1. CDR3 length: 13 amino acids. The germline V gene has CDR1 MNHNS and CDR2 SASEGT. Trimming cost V 7 bases and J 5 bases; bases outside gene matches: 4.

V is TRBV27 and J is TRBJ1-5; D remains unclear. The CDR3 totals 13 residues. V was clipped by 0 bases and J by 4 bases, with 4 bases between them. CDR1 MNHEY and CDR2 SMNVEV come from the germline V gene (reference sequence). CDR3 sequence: CASSLSGNQPQHF. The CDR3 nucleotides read TGTGCCAGCAGTTTATCCGGTAATCAGCCCCAGCATTTT.

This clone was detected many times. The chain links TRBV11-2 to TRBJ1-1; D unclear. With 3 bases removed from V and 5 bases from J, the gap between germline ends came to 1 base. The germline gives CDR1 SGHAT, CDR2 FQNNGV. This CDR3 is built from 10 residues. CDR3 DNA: TGTGCCAGCAGCTTTACTGAAGCTTTCTTT. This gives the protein CASSFTEAFF.

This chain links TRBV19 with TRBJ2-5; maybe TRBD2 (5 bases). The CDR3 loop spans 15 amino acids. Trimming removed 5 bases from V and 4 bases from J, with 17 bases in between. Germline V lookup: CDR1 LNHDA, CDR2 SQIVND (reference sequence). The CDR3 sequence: CASSPTPAGVETQYF. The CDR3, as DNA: TGTGCCAGTAGTCCCACCCCTGCCGGGGTAGAGACCCAGTACTTC.

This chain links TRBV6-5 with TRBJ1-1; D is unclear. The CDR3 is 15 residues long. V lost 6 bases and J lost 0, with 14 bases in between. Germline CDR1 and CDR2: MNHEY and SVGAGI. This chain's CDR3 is CASSPFKVLNTEAFF. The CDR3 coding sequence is TGTGCCAGCAGCCCTTTTAAGGTCCTGAACACTGAAGCTTTCTTT.

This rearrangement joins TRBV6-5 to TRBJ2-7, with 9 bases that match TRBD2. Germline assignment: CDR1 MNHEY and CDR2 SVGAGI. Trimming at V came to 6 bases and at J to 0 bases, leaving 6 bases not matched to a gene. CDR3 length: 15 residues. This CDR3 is CASRNSGGPSYEQYF. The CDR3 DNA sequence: TGTGCCAGCAGAAATAGCGGGGGCCCCTCCTACGAGCAGTACTTC.

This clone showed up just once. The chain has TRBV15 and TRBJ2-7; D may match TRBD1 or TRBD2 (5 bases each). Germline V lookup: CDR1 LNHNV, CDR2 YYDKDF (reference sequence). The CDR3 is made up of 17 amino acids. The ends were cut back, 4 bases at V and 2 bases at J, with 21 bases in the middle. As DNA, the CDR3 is TGTGCCACCAGCACCAGAGGGGCCGGGGTCGGGGCCTACGAGCAGTACTTC. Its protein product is CATSTRGAGVGAYEQYF.

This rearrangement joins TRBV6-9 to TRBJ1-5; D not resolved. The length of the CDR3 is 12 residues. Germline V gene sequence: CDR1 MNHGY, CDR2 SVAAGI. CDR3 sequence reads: CAFLRGNQPQHF. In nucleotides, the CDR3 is TGTGCTTTCTTGAGGGGCAATCAGCCCCAGCATTTT.

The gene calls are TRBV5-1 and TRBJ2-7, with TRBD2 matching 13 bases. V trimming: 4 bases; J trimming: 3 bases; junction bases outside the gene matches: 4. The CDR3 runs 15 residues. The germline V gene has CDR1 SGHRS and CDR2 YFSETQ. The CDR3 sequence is CASSPRTSGGYEQYF. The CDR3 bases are TGCGCCAGCAGCCCTCGGACTAGCGGGGGCTACGAGCAGTACTTC.

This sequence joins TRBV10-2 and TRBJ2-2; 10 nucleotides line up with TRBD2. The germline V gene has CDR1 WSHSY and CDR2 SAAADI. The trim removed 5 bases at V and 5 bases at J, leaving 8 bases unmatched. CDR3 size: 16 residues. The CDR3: CASSPAGGPGTGELFF. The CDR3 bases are TGCGCCAGCAGTCCAGCGGGGGGGCCGGGAACCGGGGAGCTGTTTTTT.